This is a list of T cell receptor beta chains from one sample in a study of vaccination and CD4 T cells after COVID-19. For these receptors, no antigen is known. One entry per CDR3 protein, called by TCRdb with MiXCR from the PCR reads. The profile shows more than 9,000 distinct CDR3 sequences, 20% to 25% of them singletons. The sample was CD4+ T cells from blood, cultured in vitro, taken before SARS-CoV-2 vaccination. These receptors all stem from a human donor who received a COVID-19 vaccine. The conserved cysteine and the conserved F or W are not part of the CDR3 here. The order of the fields is J gene, V gene, CDR3 protein.

>TRBJ1-1|TRBV7-9
ASSLGGTGENTEAF
>TRBJ2-2|TRBV5-1
ASRTVAWKLF
>TRBJ1-2|TRBV14
ASSQGGVTYGYT
>TRBJ2-5|TRBV6-5
ASSSGRGDYRETQY
>TRBJ1-1|TRBV6-2/TRBV6-3
ASSPYGGDTEAF
>TRBJ2-3|TRBV19
ASSISPGPSDTQY
>TRBJ2-7|TRBV5-1
ASSLPSGGYEQY
>TRBJ2-5|TRBV6-5
ASSYSLGLSLQETQY
>TRBJ1-1|TRBV6-5
ASSYSNEDTEAF
>TRBJ2-6|TRBV5-4
ASTSDLSGANVLT